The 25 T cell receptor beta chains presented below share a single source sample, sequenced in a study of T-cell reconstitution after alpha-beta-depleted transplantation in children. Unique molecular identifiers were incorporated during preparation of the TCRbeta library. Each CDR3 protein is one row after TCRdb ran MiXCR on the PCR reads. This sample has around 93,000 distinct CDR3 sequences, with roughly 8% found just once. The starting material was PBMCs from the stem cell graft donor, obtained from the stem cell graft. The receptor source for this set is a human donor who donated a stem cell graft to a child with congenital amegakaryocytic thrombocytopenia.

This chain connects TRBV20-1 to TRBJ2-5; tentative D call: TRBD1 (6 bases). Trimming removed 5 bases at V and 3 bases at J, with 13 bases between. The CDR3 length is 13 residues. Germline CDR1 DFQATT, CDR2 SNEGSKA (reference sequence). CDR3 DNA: TGCAGTGCTTTCACAGGGTCAAAAGAGACCCAGTACTTC. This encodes CSAFTGSKETQYF.

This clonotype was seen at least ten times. CDR3 nucleotides: TGCGCCAGCAGCTTGGGGGCGTACGGGGAGAACACCGGGGAGCTGTTTTTT. The encoded protein is CASSLGAYGENTGELFF. V is TRBV5-1 and J is TRBJ2-2, with D perhaps TRBD2 (5 bases). CDR1 is SGHRS, CDR2 YFSETQ, per germline. Trimming took 0 bases from V and 1 from J, leaving 13 bases between them. This CDR3 is 17 amino acids long.

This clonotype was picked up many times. CDR3 in amino acids: CASSLVADTFNQPQHF. The CDR3 bases are TGTGCCAGCAGCTTAGTGGCTGACACATTCAATCAGCCCCAGCATTTT. V gene TRBV7-7 combines with J gene TRBJ1-5, with D unclear. This CDR3 has 16 amino acids. Germline CDR1 SSHAT, CDR2 FNYEAQ (reference sequence). V lost 1 base and J 3 bases, leaving 13 bases between the germline ends. Complete variable domain (other parts from reference TRBV7-7 and TRBJ1-5): GAGVSQSPRYKVTKRGQDVTLRCDPISSHATLYWYQQALGQGPEFLTYFNYEAQPDKSGLPSDRFSAERPEGSISTLTIQRTEQRDSAMYRCASSLVADTFNQPQHFGDGTRLSIL.

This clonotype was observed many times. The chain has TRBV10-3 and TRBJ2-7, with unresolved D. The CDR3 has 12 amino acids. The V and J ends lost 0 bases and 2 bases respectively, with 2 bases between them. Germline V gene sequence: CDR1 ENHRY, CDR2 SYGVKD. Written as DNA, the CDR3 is TGTGCCATCAGTGAGTCAGCCTACGAGCAGTACTTC. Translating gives CAISESAYEQYF.

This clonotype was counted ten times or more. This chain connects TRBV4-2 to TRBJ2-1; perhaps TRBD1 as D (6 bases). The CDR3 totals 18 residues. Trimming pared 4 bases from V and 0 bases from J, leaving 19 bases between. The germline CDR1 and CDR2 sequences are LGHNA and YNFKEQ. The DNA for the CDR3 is TGTGCCAGCAGCCCAACTCCCGCAGGGGAGAGCTCCTACAATGAGCAGTTCTTC. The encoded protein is CASSPTPAGESSYNEQFF.

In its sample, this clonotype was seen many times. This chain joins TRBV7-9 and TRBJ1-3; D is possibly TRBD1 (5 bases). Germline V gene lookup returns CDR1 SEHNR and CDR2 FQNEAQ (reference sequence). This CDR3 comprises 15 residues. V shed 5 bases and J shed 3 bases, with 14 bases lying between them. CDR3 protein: CASSRDRSGGNTIYF. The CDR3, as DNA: TGTGCCAGCAGCCGGGACCGAAGTGGTGGAAACACCATATATTTT.

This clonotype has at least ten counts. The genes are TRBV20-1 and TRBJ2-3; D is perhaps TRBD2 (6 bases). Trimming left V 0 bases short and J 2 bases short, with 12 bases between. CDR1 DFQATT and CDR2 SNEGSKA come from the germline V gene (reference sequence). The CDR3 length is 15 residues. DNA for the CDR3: TGCAGTGCTAGAGAATTAGCGGACAACACAGATACGCAGTATTTT. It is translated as CSARELADNTDTQYF.

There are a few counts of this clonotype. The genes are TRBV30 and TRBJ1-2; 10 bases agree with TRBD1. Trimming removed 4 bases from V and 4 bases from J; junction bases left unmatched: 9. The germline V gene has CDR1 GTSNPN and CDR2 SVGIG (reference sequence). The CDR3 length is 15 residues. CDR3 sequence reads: CAWTALTGGTYGYTF. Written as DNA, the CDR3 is TGTGCCTGGACGGCCCTGACAGGGGGCACCTATGGCTACACCTTC.

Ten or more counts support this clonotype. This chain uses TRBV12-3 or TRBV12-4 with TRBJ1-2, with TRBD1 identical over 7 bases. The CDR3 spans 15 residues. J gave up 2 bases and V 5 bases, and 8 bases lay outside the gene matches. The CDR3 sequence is CASSRDSILNYGYTF. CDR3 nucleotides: TGTGCCAGCAGTAGGGACAGCATTCTAAACTATGGCTACACCTTC.

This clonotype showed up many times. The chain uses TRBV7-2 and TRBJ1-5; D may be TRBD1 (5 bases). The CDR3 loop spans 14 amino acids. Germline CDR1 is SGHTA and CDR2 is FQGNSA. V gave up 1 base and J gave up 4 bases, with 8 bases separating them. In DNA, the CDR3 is TGTGCCAGCAGCTTAGGGGACGTAAATCAGCCCCAGCATTTT. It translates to CASSLGDVNQPQHF.

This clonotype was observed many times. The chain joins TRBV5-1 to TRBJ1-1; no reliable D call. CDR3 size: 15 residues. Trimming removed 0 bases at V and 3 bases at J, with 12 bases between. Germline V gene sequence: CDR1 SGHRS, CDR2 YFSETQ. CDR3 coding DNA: TGCGCCAGCAGCTTGGTTCCAGGTGTCGACACTGAAGCTTTCTTT. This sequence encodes CASSLVPGVDTEAFF. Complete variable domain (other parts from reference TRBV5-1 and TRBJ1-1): KAGVTQTPRYLIKTRGQQVTLSCSPISGHRSVSWYQQTPGQGLQFLFEYFSETQRNKGNFPGRFSGRQFSNSRSEMNVSTLELGDSALYLCASSLVPGVDTEAFFGQGTRLTVV.

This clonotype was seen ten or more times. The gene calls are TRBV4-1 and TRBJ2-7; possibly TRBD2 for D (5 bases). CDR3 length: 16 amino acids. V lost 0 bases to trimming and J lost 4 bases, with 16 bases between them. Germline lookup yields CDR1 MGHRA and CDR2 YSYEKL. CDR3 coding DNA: TGCGCCAGCAGCCAAGATGCCGTCGTCCTAGCTTACGAGCAGTACTTC. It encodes CASSQDAVVLAYEQYF.

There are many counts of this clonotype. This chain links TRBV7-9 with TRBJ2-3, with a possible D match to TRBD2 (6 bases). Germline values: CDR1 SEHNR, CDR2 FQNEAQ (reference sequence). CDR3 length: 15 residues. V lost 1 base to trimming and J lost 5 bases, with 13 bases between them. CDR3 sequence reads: CASSLVGLQLDTQYF. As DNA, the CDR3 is TGTGCCAGCAGCTTAGTGGGACTTCAATTAGATACGCAGTATTTT. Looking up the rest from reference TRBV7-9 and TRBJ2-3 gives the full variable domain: DTGVSQNPRHKITKRGQNVTFRCDPISEHNRLYWYRQTLGQGPEFLTYFQNEAQLEKSRLLSDRFSAERPKGSFSTLEIQRTEQGDSAMYLCASSLVGLQLDTQYFGPGTRLTVL.

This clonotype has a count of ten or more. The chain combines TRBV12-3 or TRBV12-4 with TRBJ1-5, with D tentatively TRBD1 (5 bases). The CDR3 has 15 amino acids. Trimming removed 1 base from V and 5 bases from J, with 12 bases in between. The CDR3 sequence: CASSLGQRGYQPQHF. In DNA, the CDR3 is TGTGCCAGCAGTTTAGGACAGCGAGGGTATCAGCCCCAGCATTTT.

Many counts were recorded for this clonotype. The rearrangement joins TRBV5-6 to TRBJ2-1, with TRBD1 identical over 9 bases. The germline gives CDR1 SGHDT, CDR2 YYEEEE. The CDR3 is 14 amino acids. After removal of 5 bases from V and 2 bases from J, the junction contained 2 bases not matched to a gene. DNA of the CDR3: TGTGCCAGCAGGGGACAGGGAGCCTACAATGAGCAGTTCTTC. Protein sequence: CASRGQGAYNEQFF.

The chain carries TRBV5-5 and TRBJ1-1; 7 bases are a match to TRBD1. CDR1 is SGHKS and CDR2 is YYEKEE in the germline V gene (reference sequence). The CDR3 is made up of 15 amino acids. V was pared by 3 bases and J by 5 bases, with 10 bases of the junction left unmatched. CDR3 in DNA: TGTGCCAGCAGCTCACGACAGGGTGGGCTTACTGAAGCTTTCTTT. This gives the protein CASSSRQGGLTEAFF.

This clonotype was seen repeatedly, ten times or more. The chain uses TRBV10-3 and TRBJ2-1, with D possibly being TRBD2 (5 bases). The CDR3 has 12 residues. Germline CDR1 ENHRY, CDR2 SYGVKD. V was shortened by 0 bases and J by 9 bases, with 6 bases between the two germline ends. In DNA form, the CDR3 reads TGTGCCATCAGTGAGTCTGAGGGTGAGCAGTTCTTC. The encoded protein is CAISESEGEQFF.

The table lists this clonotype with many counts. CDR3 DNA sequence: TGTGCCAGCAGTTTTACTAGCGGGGGGGCGGATGAGCAGTTCTTC. It codes for CASSFTSGGADEQFF. The chain combines TRBV12-3 or TRBV12-4 with TRBJ2-1; 13 bases are shared with TRBD2. V shed 3 bases and J 8 bases; nucleotides not matched to a gene: 4. This CDR3 has 15 amino acids.

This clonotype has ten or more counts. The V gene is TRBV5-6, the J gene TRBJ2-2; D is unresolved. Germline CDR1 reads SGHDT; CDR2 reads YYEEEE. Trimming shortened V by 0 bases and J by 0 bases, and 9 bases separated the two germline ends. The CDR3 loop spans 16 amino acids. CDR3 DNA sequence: TGTGCCAGCAGCTTGGGGCAGCACGCGAACACCGGGGAGCTGTTTTTT. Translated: CASSLGQHANTGELFF.

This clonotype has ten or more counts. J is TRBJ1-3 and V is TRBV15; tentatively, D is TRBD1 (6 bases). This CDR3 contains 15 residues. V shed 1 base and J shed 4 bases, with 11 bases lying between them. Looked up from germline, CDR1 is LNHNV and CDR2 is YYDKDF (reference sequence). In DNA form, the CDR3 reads TGTGCCACCAGCAGAGTACAGGGTACCGGAAACACCATATATTTT. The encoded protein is CATSRVQGTGNTIYF.

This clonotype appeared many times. CDR3 in amino acids: CASSLGGTRTDTQYF. In DNA form, the CDR3 reads TGCGCCAGCAGCTTGGGCGGGACTCGGACAGATACGCAGTATTTT. This chain links TRBV5-1 with TRBJ2-3; D may be TRBD2 (6 bases). This CDR3 has 15 amino acids. V lost 0 bases and J 3 bases, leaving 11 bases between the germline ends. Germline V gives CDR1 SGHRS, CDR2 YFSETQ.

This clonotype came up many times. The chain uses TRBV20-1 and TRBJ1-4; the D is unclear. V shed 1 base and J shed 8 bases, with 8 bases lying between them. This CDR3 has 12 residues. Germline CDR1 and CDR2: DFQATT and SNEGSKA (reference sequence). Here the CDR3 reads CSARGTSEKLFF. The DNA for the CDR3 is TGCAGTGCTAGAGGGACTAGCGAAAAACTGTTTTTT.

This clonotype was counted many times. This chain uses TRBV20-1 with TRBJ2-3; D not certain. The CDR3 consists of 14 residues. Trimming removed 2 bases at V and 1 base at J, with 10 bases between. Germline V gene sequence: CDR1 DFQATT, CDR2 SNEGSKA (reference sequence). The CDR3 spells CSARNSFGTDTQYF. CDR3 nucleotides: TGCAGTGCTAGAAACAGCTTTGGCACAGATACGCAGTATTTT.

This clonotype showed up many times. The CDR3 is CASSSRGGLRSYNEQFF. The CDR3 region has the DNA TGTGCCAGCAGCTCTCGCGGCGGACTCCGCTCATACAATGAGCAGTTCTTC. J is TRBJ2-1 and V is TRBV7-8; maybe TRBD2 (5 bases). The CDR3 length is 17 residues. Germline V gene sequence: CDR1 SGHVS, CDR2 FQNEAQ. V lost 4 bases and J 4 bases, leaving 20 bases between the germline ends.

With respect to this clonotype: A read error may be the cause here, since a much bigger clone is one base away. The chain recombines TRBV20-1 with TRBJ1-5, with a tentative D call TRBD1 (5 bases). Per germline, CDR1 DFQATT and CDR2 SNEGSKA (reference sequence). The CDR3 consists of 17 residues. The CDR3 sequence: CCALPRGVVQNNQPQHF. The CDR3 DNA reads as TGCTGTGCCCTTCCACGGGGGGTGGTTCAGAACAATCAGCCCCAGCATTTT.